The 10 T cell receptor beta chains listed next were all sequenced from one sample in a study of OX40 agonist ivuxolimab in advanced cancers. The data were produced by immunoSEQ multiplex PCR, yet TCRdb's version contains in-frame clones alone and is incomplete. Found here are around 25,000 clones, 83% of them singletons; the top ten hold roughly 8.6%. The material was CD4+ or CD8+ T cells sorted from blood, obtained in a trial of the OX40 agonist ivuxolimab. Receptor source: an adult with an advanced solid tumor such as melanoma, head and neck, liver or kidney cancer.

The rearrangement joins TRBV9 to TRBJ2-7, with D perhaps being TRBD1 or TRBD2 (5 bases each). This CDR3 spans 15 amino acids. The V gene's germline CDR1 is SGDLS and CDR2 YYNGEE. V gave up 4 bases and J gave up 5 bases, with 19 bases separating them. CDR3 loop: CASSQTGTLSHEQYF. The DNA for the CDR3 is TGTGCCAGCAGCCAGACCGGGACGTTATCCCACGAGCAGTACTTC.

The chain joins TRBV19 to TRBJ1-5; D unclear. The V gene's germline CDR1 is LNHDA and CDR2 SQIVND (reference sequence). The CDR3 is 14 amino acids. V lost 3 bases, J lost 0 bases, and 6 bases lay in between. The CDR3 DNA is TGTGCCAGTAGTATCGGATATAGCAATCAGCCCCAGCATTTT. Amino acid sequence: CASSIGYSNQPQHF. Filled out from reference TRBV19 and TRBJ1-5, the complete variable domain reads DGGITQSPKYLFRKEGQNVTLSCEQNLNHDAMYWYRQDPGQGLRLIYYSQIVNDFQKGDIAEGYSVSREKKESFPLTVTSAQKNPTAFYLCASSIGYSNQPQHFGDGTRLSIL.

The rearrangement uses TRBV5-6 and TRBJ1-2; no clear D. Per the germline V gene, CDR1 is SGHDT and CDR2 is YYEEEE. The CDR3 is 13 amino acids. V lost 1 base and J 4 bases, leaving 8 bases between the germline ends. This CDR3 is CASSLLAAYGYTF. The CDR3 bases are TGTGCCAGCAGCTTGCTGGCAGCCTATGGCTACACCTTC. Drawing the rest from reference TRBV5-6 and TRBJ1-2, the complete variable domain is DAGVTQSPTHLIKTRGQQVTLRCSPKSGHDTVSWYQQALGQGPQFIFQYYEEEERQRGNFPDRFSGHQFPNYSSELNVNALLLGDSALYLCASSLLAAYGYTFGSGTRLTVV.

This chain links TRBV6-4 with TRBJ1-2; D is unclear. Trimming removed 0 bases from V and 4 bases from J, with 15 bases in between. The germline V gene has CDR1 MRHNA and CDR2 SNTAGT. This CDR3 has 16 residues. CDR3 in amino acids: CASSDSNRVPVYGYTF. The CDR3 coding sequence is TGTGCCAGCAGTGACTCGAATCGGGTCCCGGTCTATGGCTACACCTTC.

The chain employs TRBV11-2 and TRBJ1-4, with no clear D. CDR3 size: 16 residues. Germline CDR1 SGHAT, CDR2 FQNNGV. The V and J ends lost 7 bases and 0 bases respectively, with 15 bases between them. CDR3 nucleotides: TGTGCCAGCACCCGTAGGAGCCCCTCAACTAATGAAAAACTGTTTTTT. The encoded protein is CASTRRSPSTNEKLFF.

The rearrangement uses TRBV11-2 and TRBJ1-4; 9 nucleotides line up with TRBD1. This CDR3 comprises 16 residues. Germline lookup yields CDR1 SGHAT and CDR2 FQNNGV. With 2 bases clipped from V and 7 bases from J, the junction kept 8 bases outside the gene matches. The CDR3 is CASSLPGQGDGEKLFF. The DNA for the CDR3 is TGTGCCAGCAGCTTACCGGGACAGGGTGACGGTGAAAAACTGTTTTTT.

The chain is built from TRBV14 and TRBJ2-1, with 8 bases matching TRBD2. The germline V gene has CDR1 SGHDN and CDR2 FVKESK. V shed 0 bases, J shed 3 bases, and the junction held 10 bases outside the gene matches. The CDR3 is made up of 18 amino acids. The CDR3 region has the DNA TGTGCCAGCAGCCAAGAAGCCAGCGGGGGAGCTCTCTACAATGAGCAGTTCTTC. This codes for CASSQEASGGALYNEQFF.

This chain connects TRBV5-4 to TRBJ2-3, with D perhaps matching TRBD1 or TRBD2 (5 bases each). The CDR3 length is 15 residues. Trimming pared 8 bases from V and 3 bases from J, leaving 19 bases between. Looked up from germline, CDR1 is SGHNT and CDR2 is YYREEE (reference sequence). As DNA, the CDR3 is TGTGCCAGTCGACCCGGGGCCCCATTAACAGATACGCAGTATTTT. This encodes CASRPGAPLTDTQYF.

The chain couples TRBV7-9 to TRBJ1-2; 12 bases agree with TRBD1. This CDR3 has 17 amino acids. Germline V gene data show CDR1 as SEHNR and CDR2 as FQNEAQ (reference sequence). With V trimmed by 0 bases and J by 6 bases, 8 bases remained unmatched. The DNA of the CDR3 is TGTGCCAGCAGCTTAGCGGGGTCCGGGACAGGGGGCGATGGCTACACCTTC. Amino acids: CASSLAGSGTGGDGYTF.

CDR3: CASSVGVGVRTGELFF. CDR3 sequence (DNA): TGTGCCAGCAGCGTAGGAGTGGGAGTTAGGACCGGGGAGCTGTTTTTT. The V and J genes are TRBV9 and TRBJ2-2, with a weak D call TRBD2 (5 bases). The V gene's germline CDR1 is SGDLS and CDR2 YYNGEE. V was cut by 0 bases and J by 5 bases, with 14 bases left in between. This CDR3 comprises 16 residues.